This T cell receptor (beta chain) was sequenced during a study of neoadjuvant nivolumab and ipilimumab in lung cancer. Study observations and caveats: Pretherapy blood TCR richness correlated positively with resected tumor richness.

This CDR3 region has 13 residues. Losses at the gene ends were 7 bases for V and 6 bases for J; bases not matched to a gene: 7. Germline loops: CDR1 SQVTM, CDR2 ANQGSEA. TCRdb keeps only in-frame clones here, not all; method: immunoSEQ multiplex PCR. The table has roughly 32,000 clones, 92% seen once. Note on this clone: The antigen is undetermined.

The chain recombines TRBV29-1 with TRBJ2-1; TRBD1 agrees at 9 bases. The clonotype originates from an adult with non-small cell lung cancer. The specimen was peripheral blood, collected after neoadjuvant nivolumab, alone or with ipilimumab, at or shortly before surgery. The CDR3 DNA is TGCAGCGCCAGGACAGGGGACGCCAATGAGCAGTTCTTC. Translating it yields CSARTGDANEQFF.